This T cell receptor (beta chain) originates from a study of blood T cell repertoires in COVID-19. TCRdb's table, derived via immunoSEQ multiplex PCR, lists solely in-frame clones and lacks some. Found here are 55,000 to 80,000 clones, 82% of them singletons; the top ten hold around 12%. Only one count was recorded for this clone. This sequence was found in a human donor in a cohort sampled during active COVID-19. Sequencing used peripheral blood.

CDR3 bases: TGTGCCAGTCGGCAGGGGGCTCGTTACAATGAGCAGTTCTTC. Protein product: CASRQGARYNEQFF. This rearrangement joins TRBV19 to TRBJ2-1; 8 bases agree with TRBD1. V trimming: 8 bases; J trimming: 4 bases; junction bases outside the gene matches: 7. Germline V CDR1 and CDR2: LNHDA, SQIVND (reference sequence). CDR3 length: 14 residues.